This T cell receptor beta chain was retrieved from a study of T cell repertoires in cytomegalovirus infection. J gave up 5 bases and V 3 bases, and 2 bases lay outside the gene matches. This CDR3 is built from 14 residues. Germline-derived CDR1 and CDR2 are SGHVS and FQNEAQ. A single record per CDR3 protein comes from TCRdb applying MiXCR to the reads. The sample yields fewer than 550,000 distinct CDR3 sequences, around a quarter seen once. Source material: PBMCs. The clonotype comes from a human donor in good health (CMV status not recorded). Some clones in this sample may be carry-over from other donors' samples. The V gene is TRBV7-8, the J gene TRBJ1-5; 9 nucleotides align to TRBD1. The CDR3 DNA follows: TGTGCCAGCAGCTTCTACAGGGGGCATCAGCCCCAGCATTTT. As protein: CASSFYRGHQPQHF.